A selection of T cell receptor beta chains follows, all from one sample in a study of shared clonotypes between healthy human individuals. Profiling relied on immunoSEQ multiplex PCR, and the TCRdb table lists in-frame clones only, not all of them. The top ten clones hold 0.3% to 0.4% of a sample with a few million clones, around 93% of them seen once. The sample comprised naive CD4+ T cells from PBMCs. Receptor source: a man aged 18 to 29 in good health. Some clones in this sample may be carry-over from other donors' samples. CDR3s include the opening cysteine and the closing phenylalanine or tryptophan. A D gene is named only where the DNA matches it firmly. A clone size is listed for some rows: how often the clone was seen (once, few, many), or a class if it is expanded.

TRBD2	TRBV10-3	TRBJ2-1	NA	CAIRERDYDIEQFF	TGTGCCATCAGAGAGCGGGACTACGACATTGAGCAGTTCTTC
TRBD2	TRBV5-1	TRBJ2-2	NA	CASSPGGGDNTGELFF	TGCGCCAGCAGCCCGGGAGGGGGAGACAACACCGGGGAGCTGTTTTTT
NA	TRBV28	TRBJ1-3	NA	CASSPYFSGNTIYF	TGTGCCAGCAGTCCCTATTTCTCTGGAAACACCATATATTTT
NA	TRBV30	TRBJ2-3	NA	CAWSVRSDTQYF	TGTGCCTGGAGTGTAAGGTCCGATACGCAGTATTTT
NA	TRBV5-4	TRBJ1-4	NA	CASSSRVGTNEKLFF	TGTGCCAGCAGCAGCAGGGTTGGAACTAATGAAAAACTGTTTTTT
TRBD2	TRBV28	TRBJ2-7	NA	CASNLPGRFEQYF	TGTGCCAGCAACCTGCCCGGGAGGTTCGAGCAGTACTTC
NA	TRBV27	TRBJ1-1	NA	CASSPPGRYTEAFF	TGTGCCAGCAGTCCCCCGGGACGGTACACTGAAGCTTTCTTT
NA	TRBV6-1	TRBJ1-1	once	CASSGTLLLNTEAFF	TGTGCCAGCAGCGGGACATTACTTTTGAACACTGAAGCTTTCTTT
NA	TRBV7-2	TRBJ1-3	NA	CASSFGRAGNTIYF	TGTGCCAGCAGCTTCGGCAGGGCTGGAAACACCATATATTTT
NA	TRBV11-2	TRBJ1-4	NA	CASSYDQQRIEKLFF	TGTGCCAGCAGCTATGACCAACAAAGGATTGAAAAACTGTTTTTT
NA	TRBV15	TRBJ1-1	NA	CATSRVRSNTEAFF	TGTGCCACCAGCAGAGTACGATCGAACACTGAAGCTTTCTTT
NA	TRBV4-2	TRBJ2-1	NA	CASSSSTSSSYNEQFF	TGTGCCAGCAGCAGCTCCACTAGCAGCTCCTACAATGAGCAGTTCTTC
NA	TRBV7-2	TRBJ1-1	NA	CASSAGVGLVAFF	TGTGCCAGCAGCGCAGGGGTAGGGTTGGTGGCTTTCTTT
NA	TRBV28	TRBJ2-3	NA	CASSSFALADTQYF	TGTGCCAGCAGTTCTTTCGCACTAGCTGATACGCAGTATTTT
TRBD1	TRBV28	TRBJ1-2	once	CASSRGQGDYGYTF	TGTGCCAGCAGTCGGGGACAGGGGGACTATGGCTACACCTTC
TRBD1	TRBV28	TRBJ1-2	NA	CASSPGGQGNGYTF	TGTGCCAGCAGTCCCGGGGGACAGGGTAATGGCTACACCTTC
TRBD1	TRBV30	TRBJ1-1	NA	CAWRGQGNTEAFF	TGTGCCTGGAGAGGACAGGGAAATACTGAAGCTTTCTTT
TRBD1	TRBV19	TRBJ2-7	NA	CASSTRVRDSQTYEQYF	TGTGCCAGTAGTACTCGGGTCCGGGACAGCCAGACCTACGAGCAGTACTTC
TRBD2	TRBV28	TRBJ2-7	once	CASSVTSGRYEQYF	TGTGCCAGCAGTGTTACTAGCGGGAGATACGAGCAGTACTTC
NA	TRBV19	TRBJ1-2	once	CASRSLRGYTF	TGTGCCAGTAGGTCACTCCGAGGCTACACCTTC
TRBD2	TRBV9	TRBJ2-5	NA	CASSVTSGRAFETQYF	TGTGCCAGCAGCGTTACTAGCGGGAGGGCCTTTGAGACCCAGTACTTC
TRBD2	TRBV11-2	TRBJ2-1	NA	CASSTYLAGPSYNEQFF	TGTGCCAGCAGCACGTATCTAGCGGGACCATCCTACAATGAGCAGTTCTTC
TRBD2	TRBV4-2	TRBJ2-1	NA	CASSQDLAGGYGNEQFF	TGTGCCAGCAGCCAAGATCTAGCGGGAGGCTATGGGAATGAGCAGTTCTTC
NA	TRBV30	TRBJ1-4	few	CAWSVGAGTNEKLFF	TGTGCCTGGAGTGTCGGGGCAGGGACTAATGAAAAACTGTTTTTT
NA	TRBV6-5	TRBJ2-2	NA	CASRKGGANTGELFF	TGTGCCAGCAGAAAGGGCGGGGCGAACACCGGGGAGCTGTTTTTT
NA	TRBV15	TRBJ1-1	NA	CATSRGLTENTEAFF	TGTGCCACTAGCAGAGGATTAACAGAGAACACTGAAGCTTTCTTT
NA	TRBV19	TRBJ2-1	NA	CASSTYQSYNEQFF	TGTGCCAGTAGCACCTATCAATCCTACAATGAGCAGTTCTTC
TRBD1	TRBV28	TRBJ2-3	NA	CASSFLGTGDTDTQYF	TGTGCCAGCAGTTTTTTGGGAACAGGGGACACAGATACGCAGTATTTT
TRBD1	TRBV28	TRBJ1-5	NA	CASSMTGIQPQHF	TGTGCCAGCAGCATGACAGGGATTCAGCCCCAGCATTTT
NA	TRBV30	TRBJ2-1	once	CAWILNLANEQFF	TGTGCCTGGATCCTCAATCTAGCGAACGAGCAGTTCTTC
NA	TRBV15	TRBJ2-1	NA	CATSRGPNSYNEQFF	TGTGCCACCAGCAGAGGACCTAACTCCTACAATGAGCAGTTCTTC
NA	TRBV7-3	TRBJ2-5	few	CASSSARGETQYF	TGTGCCAGCAGCTCCGCCCGGGGAGAGACCCAGTACTTC
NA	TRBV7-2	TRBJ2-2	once	CASSSGGSANTGELFF	TGTGCCAGCAGCTCCGGGGGCAGCGCGAACACCGGGGAGCTGTTTTTT
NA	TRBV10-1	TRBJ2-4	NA	CAIRPGKNIQYF	TGCGCCATCCGTCCAGGGAAAAACATTCAGTACTTC
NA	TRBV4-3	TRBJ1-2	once	CASSQEGDGSYTF	TGCGCCAGCAGCCAAGAAGGGGACGGGAGCTACACCTTC
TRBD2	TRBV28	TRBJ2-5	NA	CASSLWVAGAGETQYF	TGTGCCAGCAGTTTATGGGTAGCGGGAGCTGGGGAGACCCAGTACTTC
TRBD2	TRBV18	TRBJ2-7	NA	CASSQTGTSGSFSYEQYF	TGTGCCAGCTCACAGACCGGGACTAGCGGGAGTTTTTCCTACGAGCAGTACTTC
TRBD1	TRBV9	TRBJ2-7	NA	CASSDGTGVREQYF	TGTGCCAGCAGCGACGGGACAGGGGTACGCGAGCAGTACTTC
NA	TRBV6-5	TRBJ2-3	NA	CASRRTADWDTQYF	TGTGCCAGCAGAAGGACAGCTGATTGGGATACGCAGTATTTT
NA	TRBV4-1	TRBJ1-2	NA	CASSPDTGERYGYTF	TGCGCCAGCAGCCCGGATACCGGGGAAAGATATGGCTACACCTTC
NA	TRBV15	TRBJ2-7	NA	CATSTLLARGRALGDEQYF	TGTGCCACCAGCACCCTCCTGGCTCGTGGACGCGCGTTGGGGGACGAGCAGTACTTC
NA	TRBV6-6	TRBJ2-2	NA	CASSYSIGFGELFF	TGTGCCAGCAGTTACTCGATTGGGTTCGGGGAGCTGTTTTTT
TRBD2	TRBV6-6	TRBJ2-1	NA	CASSPAGRGHNEQFF	TGTGCCAGCAGCCCAGCGGGGCGGGGACACAATGAGCAGTTCTTC
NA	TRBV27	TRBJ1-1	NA	CASSLNSSPRVVAFF	TGTGCCAGCAGTTTAAATTCGAGTCCCAGGGTGGTAGCTTTCTTT
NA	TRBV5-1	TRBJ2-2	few	CASTPLPAGELFF	TGCGCCAGCACCCCCCTCCCAGCCGGGGAGCTGTTTTTT